This section outlines one T cell receptor beta chain sequence together with its context. The CDR3 is 16 residues long. V was shortened by 5 bases and J by 5 bases, with 16 bases between the two germline ends. CDR1 and CDR2 (germline): ENHRY, SYGVKD. Time point meaning: persistent/refractory GD, antithyroid drugs over 5 years with positive TRAb. PBMC-derived RNA was used for the TCR library. The sample is drawn from a study of regulatory T cells in long-lasting Graves disease. HTBI primers from iRepertoire and Arm-PCR of CDR3 regions yielded the TCR beta libraries. One entry per CDR3 protein, called by TCRdb with MiXCR from the multiplex PCR reads. The sample has hundreds of thousands of distinct CDR3 sequences; 20% to 25% are singletons.

The sequence came from a female donor with Graves disease. The material was peripheral blood mononuclear cells (PBMCs), obtained when the disease was refractory, from a patient treated with antithyroid drugs. The chain joins TRBV10-3 to TRBJ1-6, with D perhaps TRBD1 (6 bases). The CDR3 nucleotides read TGTGCCATCAGTCAATGGAGGACAGTCGATAATTCACCCCTCCACTTT. It yields the protein CAISQWRTVDNSPLHF.